A selection of T cell receptor beta chains follows, all from one sample in a study of Ad26.COV2.S vaccination and SARS-CoV-2 variants. The method was immunoSEQ multiplex PCR; TCRdb's version includes in-frame clones alone and lacks a portion of them. The sample lists approximately 350,000 clones, 87% occurring once. Sample: peripheral blood, taken in a trial of Ad26.COV2.S vaccine versus placebo. The receptors originated from a person aged 18 to 59 who received the Ad26.COV2.S COVID-19 vaccine or a placebo. CDR3s include the opening cysteine and the closing phenylalanine or tryptophan. Each record gives: CDR3 protein, V gene, J gene.

CASSQEGGNYGYTF,TRBV4-3,TRBJ1-2
CASSPGRASQPQHF,TRBV9,TRBJ1-5
CASSQLQGARNEKLFF,TRBV5-1,TRBJ1-4
CSASLDTQYF,TRBV20-1,TRBJ2-3
CASTGDWGYGYTF,TRBV5-4,TRBJ1-2
CASSFGGITEAFF,TRBV6-2/TRBV6-3,TRBJ1-1
CASSQISGGDEQYF,TRBV4-1,TRBJ2-7
CASSSNRGPEAFF,TRBV5-1,TRBJ1-1
CSVDGGAGEQYF,TRBV29-1,TRBJ2-7
CAWSVPGGGSEAFF,TRBV30,TRBJ1-1
CASRKSSQMNTEAFF,TRBV6-5,TRBJ1-1
CAISWTGAEQYF,TRBV10-3,TRBJ2-7
CASSRIPGTNTEAFF,TRBV3-1/TRBV3-2,TRBJ1-1
CASSLARGGAAEEKLFF,TRBV5-1,TRBJ1-4
CASSTIWGSDRTEAFF,TRBV7-9,TRBJ1-1
CASSQERTAEAFF,TRBV4-2,TRBJ1-1
CASSYSKRNGAFF,TRBV6-5,TRBJ1-1
CASSQEKFLGRETQYF,TRBV4-2,TRBJ2-5
CSVEVIYAGGYTF,TRBV29-1,TRBJ1-2
CASSYLGTVQETQYF,TRBV6-2/TRBV6-3,TRBJ2-5
CASIRDRDYGYTF,TRBV2,TRBJ1-2
CASSLGPGSETEAFF,TRBV7-9,TRBJ1-1
CASSAFADRVGEKLFF,TRBV9,TRBJ1-4
CATSLGTVGYTF,TRBV5-4,TRBJ1-2
CASSSRQGGNNQPQHF,TRBV27,TRBJ1-5
CASSLGTGSNEQFF,TRBV5-1,TRBJ2-1
CASNLLGTENTEAFF,TRBV5-1,TRBJ1-1
CASSQVGLADPSTGELFF,TRBV4-1,TRBJ2-2
CASSEALAAYEQYF,TRBV6-1,TRBJ2-7